This T cell receptor (beta chain) appears in the sequencing data of a study of neoadjuvant anti-PD-1 for oral cavity cancer. The overall study: Non-progressing patients received a fourth nivolumab dose near day 43, then surgery on days 50-56.

The length of the CDR3 is 15 residues. CDR1 is SGDLS and CDR2 is YYNGEE in the germline V gene. After removal of 5 bases from V and 3 bases from J, the junction contained 8 bases not matched to a gene. Most PBMC samples had about 520 ng input DNA in six replicates. This table comes from immunoSEQ multiplex PCR, and its TCRdb copy is limited to in-frame clones, with some not included. The table lists 14,000 or so clones, approximately 74% of them singletons. Time point indicated: after neoadjuvant nivolumab, at surgical resection. Patients had newly diagnosed, untreated stage II-IVA oral cavity squamous cell carcinoma. Cohort: HPV-negative, locally advanced oral cavity squamous cell carcinoma patients.

The chain has TRBV9 and TRBJ2-1; 7 bases fit TRBD2. This clonotype was obtained from a person aged 40 to 85 with oral cavity squamous cell carcinoma. Sequencing used PBMCs, obtained after nivolumab (anti-PD-1) treatment. CDR3 sequence (DNA): TGTGCCAGCAGTCTCACATCTAGCGGCTACAATGAGCAGTTCTTC. Its protein product is CASSLTSSGYNEQFF.